Each of the 32 T cell receptor beta chains below was sequenced from the same sample in a study of blood T cell repertoires in COVID-19 (TCRdb year 2020). The receptor library was made with the immunoSEQ multiplex PCR assay. TCRdb stores this immuneACCESS table with in-frame sequences only. Part of the clones is absent; in the studies checked, under half of the shortfall reflects unresolved V genes, and no reason is known for the rest. The sample contains fewer than 450,000 clones, around 89% of them found a single time. 1.2% of the sample lies in the top ten. The specimen sequenced was PBMCs or T cells enriched from blood (not recorded which). Every receptor here comes from a woman aged 18-29 years who had recovered from COVID-19.

The chain recombines TRBV19 with TRBJ1-6, with unresolved D. Trimming stripped 8 bases from V and 7 bases from J, with 18 bases between. CDR1 and CDR2 (germline): LNHDA, SQIVND (reference sequence). This CDR3 is built from 15 residues. The CDR3 region is CASHNIAVLNSPLHF. CDR3 DNA: TGTGCCAGTCATAACATTGCGGTTCTAAATTCACCCCTCCACTTT. Together with reference TRBV19 and TRBJ1-6, the CDR3 gives the full variable domain: DGGITQSPKYLFRKEGQNVTLSCEQNLNHDAMYWYRQDPGQGLRLIYYSQIVNDFQKGDIAEGYSVSREKKESFPLTVTSAQKNPTAFYLCASHNIAVLNSPLHFGNGTRLTVT.

The rearrangement uses TRBV6-5 and TRBJ1-3, with D unclear. The CDR3 runs 16 residues. The germline gives CDR1 MNHEY, CDR2 SVGAGI. The V and J ends lost 5 bases and 1 base respectively, with 15 bases between them. CDR3 amino acids: CASSHFSRHSGNTIYF. For the CDR3, the DNA is TGTGCCAGCAGTCACTTTTCTAGGCATTCTGGAAACACCATATATTTT.

This sequence joins TRBV10-3 and TRBJ2-4, with 9 positions matching TRBD2. Germline V gives CDR1 ENHRY, CDR2 SYGVKD. CDR3 size: 20 residues. J lost 0 bases, V lost 5 bases, and 17 bases had no gene match. CDR3: CAISPRRAGGETLAKNIQYF. The CDR3 region has the DNA TGTGCCATCAGTCCCCGGAGGGCGGGGGGGGAAACATTAGCCAAAAACATTCAGTACTTC.

This CDR3 reads CASSLVTGGPIWEAFF. CDR3 coding DNA: TGCGCCAGCAGCTTGGTAACAGGGGGCCCAATTTGGGAAGCTTTCTTT. V usage is TRBV5-1 and J usage is TRBJ1-1, with 9 bases that match TRBD1. Losses at the gene ends were 0 bases for V and 8 bases for J; bases not matched to a gene: 11. The length of the CDR3 is 16 residues. Germline lookup yields CDR1 SGHRS and CDR2 YFSETQ.

The CDR3 region is CASSLLAGGLEQFF. The CDR3 region has the DNA TGCGCCAGCAGCCTACTAGCGGGGGGGCTTGAGCAGTTCTTC. The chain joins TRBV4-1 to TRBJ2-1, with TRBD2 identical over 13 bases. With 4 bases clipped from V and 9 bases from J, the junction kept 3 bases outside the gene matches. This CDR3 is built from 14 residues. Germline CDR1 MGHRA, CDR2 YSYEKL.

CDR3 bases: TGTGCCAGCAGTACAGATCGCAATCAGCCCCAGCATTTT. Translation gives CASSTDRNQPQHF. This rearrangement joins TRBV2 to TRBJ1-5; D remains unclear. This CDR3 has 13 residues. The V end lost 5 bases, the J end lost 2 bases, and 7 bases lay between the germline ends. From germline, CDR1 is SNHLY and CDR2 FYNNEI.

The gene calls are TRBV30 and TRBJ2-5, with D uncertain. Trimming removed 1 base from V and 4 bases from J, with 7 bases in between. CDR1 GTSNPN and CDR2 SVGIG come from the germline V gene (reference sequence). This CDR3 has 12 residues. CDR3 in DNA: TGTGCCTGGAGTGCCCTAGGAGAGACCCAGTACTTC. Its translation is CAWSALGETQYF. The full variable domain, its missing parts supplied by reference TRBV30 and TRBJ2-5, is SQTIHQWPATLVQPVGSPLSLECTVEGTSNPNLYWYRQAAGRGLQLLFYSVGIGQISSEVPQNLSASRPQDRQFILSSKKLLLSDSGFYLCAWSALGETQYFGPGTRLLVL.

V is TRBV9 and J is TRBJ2-1, with 9 bases aligning to TRBD2. V dropped 4 bases and J dropped 10; count of bases not matched to a gene: 12. Germline CDR1 is SGDLS and CDR2 is YYNGEE. The CDR3 runs to 15 residues. In DNA, the CDR3 is TGTGCCAGCAGCCAACTAAGCGGGGGGTCCTTAGAGCAGTTCTTC. This gives the protein CASSQLSGGSLEQFF.

This chain links TRBV7-6 with TRBJ1-4; unclear D gene. The CDR3 loop spans 15 amino acids. Germline CDR1 and CDR2: SGHVS and FNYEAQ. The germline V and J ends were trimmed by 3 bases and 6 bases, with 14 bases remaining between them. The CDR3 coding sequence is TGTGCCAGCAGCTTTTTTTCTGGGGAGGATGAAAAACTGTTTTTT. Protein sequence: CASSFFSGEDEKLFF.

The chain carries TRBV30 and TRBJ2-1, with 8 bases matching TRBD2. Unmatched junction bases numbered 5, after V lost 0 bases and J lost 4 bases. The length of the CDR3 is 15 residues. Looked up from germline, CDR1 is GTSNPN and CDR2 is SVGIG (reference sequence). CDR3 in amino acids: CAWSVQLADYNEQFF. The CDR3 coding sequence is TGTGCCTGGAGTGTACAACTAGCGGATTACAATGAGCAGTTCTTC. Drawing the rest from reference TRBV30 and TRBJ2-1, the complete variable domain is SQTIHQWPATLVQPVGSPLSLECTVEGTSNPNLYWYRQAAGRGLQLLFYSVGIGQISSEVPQNLSASRPQDRQFILSSKKLLLSDSGFYLCAWSVQLADYNEQFFGPGTRLTVL.

The genes are TRBV5-6 and TRBJ2-5, with D unresolved. Trimming removed 4 bases at V and 4 bases at J, with 5 bases between. Germline CDR1 reads SGHDT; CDR2 reads YYEEEE. The CDR3 spans 11 residues. The CDR3 reads CASSLLETQYF. The CDR3 nucleotides are TGTGCCAGCAGCCTATTAGAGACCCAGTACTTC.

The V and J genes are TRBV7-9 and TRBJ2-1, with D unclear. CDR1 is SEHNR, CDR2 FQNEAQ, per germline (reference sequence). This CDR3 region has 10 residues. The V end lost 9 bases, the J end lost 8 bases, and 8 bases lay between the germline ends. For the CDR3, the DNA is TGTGCCAGTCTGCGCGATGAGCAGTTCTTC. It codes for CASLRDEQFF.

CDR3 residues: CASSQGQGHGYTF. The CDR3 DNA reads as TGTGCCAGCAGCCAGGGACAGGGGCATGGCTACACCTTC. J is TRBJ1-2 and V is TRBV3-1 (or the pseudogene TRBV3-2); 10 bases match TRBD1. Trimming removed 3 bases from V and 6 bases from J; junction bases left unmatched: 1. CDR1 is LGHDT, CDR2 YNNKEL, per germline (reference sequence). CDR3 size: 13 residues.

This chain joins TRBV13 and TRBJ1-1, with D possibly TRBD1 on 5 matching bases. Between the trimmed V and J ends, which lost 3 bases and 0 bases, there was a span of 20 bases. Germline V gene sequence: CDR1 PRHDT, CDR2 FYEKMQ (reference sequence). The CDR3 contains 18 residues. In DNA, the CDR3 is TGTGCCAGCAGCTTTAATTTCGGCAAAGCGACAGTGAACACTGAAGCTTTCTTT. Translation: CASSFNFGKATVNTEAFF.

The CDR3 reads CASSQDRGLGQYF. In nucleotides, the CDR3 is TGTGCCAGCAGCCAAGATCGCGGGTTGGGGCAGTACTTC. The rearrangement links TRBV4-2 to TRBJ2-7; the D gene is possibly TRBD2 (5 bases). The CDR3 is 13 residues long. The V end lost 0 bases, the J end lost 9 bases, and 12 bases lay between the germline ends. Germline V gene lookup returns CDR1 LGHNA and CDR2 YNFKEQ.

V usage is TRBV11-2 and J usage is TRBJ1-6; TRBD1 matches 10 bases. The CDR3 has 14 residues. V lost 5 bases, J lost 10 bases, and 5 bases stayed unmatched. The germline CDR1 and CDR2 sequences are SGHAT and FQNNGV. The CDR3 is CASSTGQGISPLHF. CDR3 DNA sequence: TGTGCCAGCAGCACGGGACAGGGGATATCACCCCTCCACTTT. Looking up the rest from reference TRBV11-2 and TRBJ1-6 gives the full variable domain: EAGVAQSPRYKIIEKRQSVAFWCNPISGHATLYWYQQILGQGPKLLIQFQNNGVVDDSQLPKDRFSAERLKGVDSTLKIQPAKLEDSAVYLCASSTGQGISPLHFGNGTRLTVT.

This chain joins TRBV10-3 and TRBJ1-3; D uncertain. Germline lookup yields CDR1 ENHRY and CDR2 SYGVKD. The CDR3 is 15 amino acids. The ends were cut back, 3 bases at V and 2 bases at J, with 11 bases in the middle. The CDR3: CAISEGWRAGNTIYF. The CDR3 nucleotides are TGTGCCATCAGTGAAGGTTGGAGGGCTGGAAACACCATATATTTT.

The sample holds one count of this clone. This chain connects TRBV2 to TRBJ1-2, with TRBD1 identical over 8 bases. Germline V lookup: CDR1 SNHLY, CDR2 FYNNEI. V lost 7 bases and J lost 2; bases outside the gene matches: 12. The CDR3 runs 16 residues. Here the CDR3 DNA reads TGTGCCAGCATCCTCCGTCCAGGGGGCGCCAACTATGGCTACACCTTC. Its translation is CASILRPGGANYGYTF.

A remark on this clone: Other DNA sequences in the sample encode the same CDR3. The CDR3 region has the DNA TGTGCCAGCTCACCAGGGAGGGAAAACACTGAAGCTTTCTTT. This sequence encodes CASSPGRENTEAFF. This chain links TRBV18 with TRBJ1-1; D unclear. Germline V gene data show CDR1 as KGHSH and CDR2 as LQKENI. CDR3 size: 14 residues. V was clipped by 2 bases and J by 2 bases, with 9 bases between them. Based on the CDR3 plus reference TRBV18 and TRBJ1-1, the full variable domain is NAGVMQNPRHLVRRRGQEARLRCSPMKGHSHVYWYRQLPEEGLKFMVYLQKENIIDESGMPKERFSAEFPKEGPSILRIQQVVRGDSAAYFCASSPGRENTEAFFGQGTRLTVV.

The V and J genes are TRBV6-5 and TRBJ2-3; D is ambiguous. The CDR3 has 13 residues. The V gene lost 1 base and the J gene lost 4 bases, with 6 bases spanning the gap. In germline, CDR1 is MNHEY, CDR2 SVGAGI. CDR3 bases: TGTGCCAGCAGTTACTATTCAGCAGATACGCAGTATTTT. This translates into CASSYYSADTQYF.

CDR3: CASSPGDPYEQYF. The CDR3 DNA sequence: TGTGCCAGCAGCCCAGGGGACCCCTACGAGCAGTACTTC. The chain is built from TRBV7-9 and TRBJ2-7, with a tentative D call TRBD1 (6 bases). V lost 5 bases, J lost 2 bases, and 10 bases lay in between. CDR1 SEHNR and CDR2 FQNEAQ come from the germline V gene (reference sequence). The length of the CDR3 is 13 residues.

This clone came up a few times. This chain links TRBV9 with TRBJ2-5; 7 nucleotides align to TRBD2. Trimming took 0 bases from V and 1 from J; bases not matched to a gene: 3. The CDR3 has 15 amino acids. CDR1 is SGDLS, CDR2 YYNGEE, per germline. The CDR3 sequence is CASSVGGGIQETQYF. The CDR3 nucleotides read TGTGCCAGCAGCGTAGGGGGGGGGATCCAAGAGACCCAGTACTTC.

The chain carries TRBV3-1 (or the pseudogene TRBV3-2) and TRBJ1-1; 11 bases map to TRBD1. The V gene end was trimmed by 3 bases and the J gene end by 3 bases; junction bases not matched to a gene: 3. The length of the CDR3 is 15 residues. CDR1 and CDR2 from the germline V gene are LGHDT and YNNKEL (reference sequence). CDR3 in amino acids: CASSQGTGGDTEAFF. The CDR3 nucleotides are TGTGCCAGCAGCCAGGGGACAGGGGGGGACACTGAAGCTTTCTTT.

This clone was recorded once. The chain links TRBV7-9 to TRBJ2-7, with TRBD1 identical over 9 bases. The junction had 7 bases not matched to a gene; V was cut back by 5 bases and J by 2 bases. This CDR3 comprises 15 residues. Per the germline V gene, CDR1 is SEHNR and CDR2 is FQNEAQ (reference sequence). CDR3 nucleotide sequence: TGTGCCAGCAGCAACCGGGACAGGGACCCCTACGAGCAGTACTTC. It yields the protein CASSNRDRDPYEQYF.

The chain uses TRBV15 and TRBJ2-5; tentative D call: TRBD2 (5 bases). Germline CDR1 is LNHNV and CDR2 is YYDKDF (reference sequence). V lost 4 bases and J lost 1, with 10 bases in between. The CDR3 totals 14 residues. In nucleotides, the CDR3 is TGTGCCACCAGCACCTCCGGGGTCCAAGAGACCCAGTACTTC. Its translation: CATSTSGVQETQYF.

V and J are TRBV27 and TRBJ2-1; the match to TRBD2 covers 14 bases. Germline CDR1 reads MNHEY; CDR2 reads SMNVEV (reference sequence). The CDR3 contains 16 residues. V shed 0 bases, J shed 11 bases, and the junction held 6 bases outside the gene matches. CDR3 nucleotide sequence: TGTGCCAGCAGTTTATCATGGGGACTAGCGGGGGAGAAGCAGTTCTTC. This sequence encodes CASSLSWGLAGEKQFF.

V and J are TRBV6-5 and TRBJ1-1; D is uncertain. The CDR3 consists of 15 residues. CDR1 and CDR2 (germline): MNHEY, SVGAGI. Trimming took 0 bases from V and 0 from J, leaving 8 bases between them. The CDR3 DNA reads TGTGCCAGCAGTTACTCTGAGGGTATGAACACTGAAGCTTTCTTT. The encoded protein is CASSYSEGMNTEAFF.

The V call is TRBV15, the J call TRBJ2-3; 9 positions match TRBD2. CDR3 size: 18 residues. V lost 0 bases, J lost 0 bases, and 7 bases stayed unmatched. Looked up from germline, CDR1 is LNHNV and CDR2 is YYDKDF (reference sequence). CDR3: CATSRDPSGVLSTDTQYF. The CDR3 region has the DNA TGTGCCACCAGCAGAGATCCTAGCGGGGTCCTCAGCACAGATACGCAGTATTTT.

The genes are TRBV28 and TRBJ2-3; 7 positions match TRBD2. CDR1 is MDHEN and CDR2 is SYDVKM in the germline V gene. The CDR3 has 14 residues. The trim removed 7 bases at V and 0 bases at J, leaving 4 bases unmatched. CDR3 region: CASKTGGSTDTQYF. CDR3 DNA sequence: TGTGCCAGCAAAACGGGGGGTAGCACAGATACGCAGTATTTT.

This clone was observed once. The chain employs TRBV28 and TRBJ1-1; tentative D call: TRBD1 (6 bases). CDR1 is MDHEN and CDR2 is SYDVKM in the germline V gene. V lost 6 bases to trimming and J lost 3 bases, with 11 bases between them. The CDR3 loop spans 13 amino acids. CDR3 loop: CASRSTGHTEAFF. The CDR3 nucleotides are TGTGCCAGCAGATCTACAGGGCACACTGAAGCTTTCTTT.

This clone was counted only a few times. V gene TRBV3-1 (or the pseudogene TRBV3-2) combines with J gene TRBJ1-3; D gene uncertain. Trimming pared 4 bases from V and 0 bases from J, leaving 16 bases between. The germline gives CDR1 LGHDT, CDR2 YNNKEL (reference sequence). The CDR3 runs to 17 residues. The CDR3 nucleotides read TGTGCCAGCAGCCCCCAGGTGGTGTGGCCCTCTGGAAACACCATATATTTT. The encoded protein is CASSPQVVWPSGNTIYF.

This clone was counted once. This chain uses TRBV6-5 with TRBJ2-7; D possibly corresponds to TRBD2 (5 bases). Looked up from germline, CDR1 is MNHEY and CDR2 is SVGAGI. With 2 bases removed from V and 5 bases from J, the gap between germline ends came to 13 bases. The CDR3 has 14 residues. Here the CDR3 reads CASSYNGGLHEQYF. CDR3 DNA sequence: TGTGCCAGCAGTTACAATGGAGGATTACACGAGCAGTACTTC.